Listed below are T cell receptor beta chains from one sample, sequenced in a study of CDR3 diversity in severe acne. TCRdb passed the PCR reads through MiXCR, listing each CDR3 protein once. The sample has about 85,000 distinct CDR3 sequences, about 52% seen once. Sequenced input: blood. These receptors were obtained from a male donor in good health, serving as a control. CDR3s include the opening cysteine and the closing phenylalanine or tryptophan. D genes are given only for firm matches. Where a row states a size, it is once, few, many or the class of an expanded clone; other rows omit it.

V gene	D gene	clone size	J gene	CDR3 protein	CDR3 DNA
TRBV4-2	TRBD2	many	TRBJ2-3	CASSQEASGSFNTQYF	TGTGCCAGCAGCCAAGAAGCAAGCGGGAGCTTCAATACGCAGTATTTT
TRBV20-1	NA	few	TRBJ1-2	CSARDLGAGYGYTF	TGCAGTGCTAGAGATTTGGGGGCGGGCTATGGCTACACCTTC
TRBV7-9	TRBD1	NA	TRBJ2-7	CASSKRTGGYEQYF	TGTGCCAGCAGCAAACGGACAGGGGGCTACGAGCAGTACTTC
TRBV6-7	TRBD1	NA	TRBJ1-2	CASSPGQGGYTF	TGTGCCAGCAGTCCCGGACAGGGGGGCTACACCTTC
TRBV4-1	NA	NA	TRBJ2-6	CASQRALAGANVLTF	TGCGCCAGCCAGCGGGCCCTAGCTGGGGCCAACGTCCTGACTTTC
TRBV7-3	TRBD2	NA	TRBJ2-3	CASSPTSGGGTDTQYF	TGTGCCAGCAGCCCAACTAGCGGGGGAGGAACAGATACGCAGTATTTT
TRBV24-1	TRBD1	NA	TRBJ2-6	CATAQGKSGANVLTF	TGTGCCACCGCACAGGGGAAATCAGGGGCCAACGTCCTGACTTTC
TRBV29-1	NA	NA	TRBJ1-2	CSADSTVSGNYGYTF	TGCAGCGCTGATAGTACGGTCTCTGGAAACTATGGCTACACCTTC
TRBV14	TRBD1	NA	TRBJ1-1	CASSSGQLNTEAFF	TGTGCCAGCAGTTCGGGACAGTTGAACACTGAAGCTTTCTTT
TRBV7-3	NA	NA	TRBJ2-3	CASSPNQTSLYFCASGLRVDTQYF	NA
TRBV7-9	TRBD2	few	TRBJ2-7	CASSLGGASGIYEQYF	TGTGCCAGCAGCTTAGGAGGGGCTAGCGGAATCTACGAGCAGTACTTC
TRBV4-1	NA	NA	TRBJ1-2	CASSLTGYQAGSGYTF	TGCGCCAGCAGCCTTACAGGGTACCAGGCGGGGAGTGGCTACACCTTC
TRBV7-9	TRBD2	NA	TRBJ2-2	CASIGLAGPGELFF	TGTGCCAGCATCGGACTAGCGGGACCCGGGGAGCTGTTTTTT
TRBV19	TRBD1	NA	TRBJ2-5	CAASRGNQPQYF	TGTGCCGCGTCCAGGGGGAATCAGCCCCAGTACTTC
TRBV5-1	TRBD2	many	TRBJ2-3	CASSLDGRGADTQYF	TGCGCCAGCAGCTTGGATGGGCGGGGGGCGGACACGCAGTATTTT
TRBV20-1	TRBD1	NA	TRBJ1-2	CSARDGEGTGGYTF	TGCAGTGCTAGAGATGGGGAAGGGACAGGGGGCTACACCTTC
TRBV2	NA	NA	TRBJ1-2	CALEEGYTF	TGTGCCCTTGAGGAGGGCTACACCTTC
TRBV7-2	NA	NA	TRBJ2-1	CASSLYAGAGSGEQFF	TGTGCCAGCAGCTTATATGCCGGGGCCGGGAGTGGTGAGCAGTTCTTC
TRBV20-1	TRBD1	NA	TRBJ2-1	CSARDRTYNEQFF	TGCAGTGCTCGGGACAGAACTTACAATGAGCAGTTCTTC
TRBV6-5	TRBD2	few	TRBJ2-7	CASSYSISPGGPSYEQYF	TGTGCCAGCAGTTACTCGATCAGTCCGGGAGGGCCGTCCTACGAGCAGTACTTC
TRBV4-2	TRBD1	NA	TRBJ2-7	CASSQDHRDRVHEQYF	TGTGCCAGCAGCCAAGATCACCGGGACAGGGTCCACGAGCAGTACTTC
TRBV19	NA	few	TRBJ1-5	CASSIEEQASPQHF	TGTGCCAGTAGTATAGAAGAGCAGGCTTCGCCCCAGCATTTT
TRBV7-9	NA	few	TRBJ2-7	CASSSGRLANYEQYF	TGTGCCAGCAGTTCAGGTCGGCTAGCGAATTACGAGCAGTACTTC
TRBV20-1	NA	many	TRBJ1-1	CSATATGEKYTEAFF	TGCAGTGCGACCGCGACAGGAGAAAAGTACACTGAAGCTTTCTTT
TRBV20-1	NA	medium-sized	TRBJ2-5	CSARDLWSGTQYF	TGCAGTGCTAGAGATCTCTGGAGCGGTACCCAGTACTTC
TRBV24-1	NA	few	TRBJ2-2	CATSDNRRGYFFRELFF	TGTGCCACCAGTGATAATCGCAGGGGCTATTTCTTCAGGGAGCTGTTTTTT
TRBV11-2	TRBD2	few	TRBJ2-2	CASSSDWGSGGGAGELFF	TGTGCCAGCAGCTCCGACTGGGGTAGCGGGGGAGGGGCCGGGGAGCTGTTTTTT
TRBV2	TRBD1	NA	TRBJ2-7	CASSEVSRGQGEQYF	TGTGCCAGCAGTGAAGTTTCCAGGGGGCAGGGCGAGCAGTACTTC
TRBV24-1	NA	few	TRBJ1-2	CATSDLGRAYGYTF	TGTGCCACCAGTGATTTAGGCAGGGCCTATGGCTACACCTTC
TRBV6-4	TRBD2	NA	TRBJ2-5	CASSSRLAGEQETQYF	TGTGCCAGCAGTTCAAGACTAGCGGGAGAACAAGAGACCCAGTACTTC
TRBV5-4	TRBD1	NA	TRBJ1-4	CASSPAQGVEEKLPF	TGTGCCAGCAGCCCAGCACAGGGGGTAGAGGAAAAACTGCCTTTT
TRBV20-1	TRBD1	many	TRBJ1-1	CSARDPGGGFTEAFF	TGCAGTGCTAGAGATCCAGGGGGCGGTTTCACTGAAGCTTTCTTT
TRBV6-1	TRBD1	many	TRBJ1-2	CASNPGGFYGYTF	TGTGCCAGTAATCCAGGGGGCTTCTATGGCTACACCTTC
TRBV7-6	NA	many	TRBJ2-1	CASSLGNEQFF	TGTGCCAGCAGCTTAGGCAATGAGCAGTTCTTC
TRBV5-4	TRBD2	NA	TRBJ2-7	CASSILAGGAYEQYF	TGTGCCAGCAGCATACTAGCGGGGGGAGCCTACGAGCAGTACTTC
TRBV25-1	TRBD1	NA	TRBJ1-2	CASSVTGGNYGYTF	TGTGCCAGCAGCGTCACAGGGGGCAACTATGGCTACACCTTC
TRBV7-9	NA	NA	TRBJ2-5	CASRRGTEGGTQYF	TGTGCCAGCAGACGCGGGACAGAAGGCGGGACCCAGTACTTC
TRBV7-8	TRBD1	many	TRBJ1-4	CASSLLTGDFEKLFF	TGTGCCAGCAGCTTACTGACAGGGGATTTTGAAAAACTGTTTTTT
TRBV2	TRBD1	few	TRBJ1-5	CASGTGDNQPQHF	TGTGCCAGCGGTACAGGGGACAATCAGCCCCAGCATTTT
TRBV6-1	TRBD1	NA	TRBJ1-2	CATDREPGQECIGYTF	TGTGCCACCGATAGAGAGCCGGGACAGGAATGTATTGGCTACACCTTC
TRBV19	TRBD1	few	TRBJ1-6	CASKGQGWDSPLHF	TGTGCCAGTAAGGGACAGGGATGGGATTCACCCCTCCACTTT
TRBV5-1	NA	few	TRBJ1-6	CASGPDSPLHF	TGCGCCAGCGGCCCCGATTCACCCCTCCACTTT
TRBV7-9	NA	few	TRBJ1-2	CASSLAGGYTF	TGTGCCAGCAGCTTAGCTGGCGGCTACACCTTC
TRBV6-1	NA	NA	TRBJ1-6	CASATTSPYNSPLHF	TGTGCCAGCGCCACAACGTCCCCCTATAATTCACCCCTCCACTTT
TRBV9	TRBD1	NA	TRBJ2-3	CASSDEGAGGDTQYF	TGTGCCAGCAGCGATGAGGGGGCCGGTGGGGATACGCAGTATTTT
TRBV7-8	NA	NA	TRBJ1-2	CASSSGHNYGYTF	TGTGCCAGCAGTTCGGGACATAACTATGGCTACACCTTC
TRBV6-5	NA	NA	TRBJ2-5	CASSYSVWQQGGQETQYF	TGTGCCAGCAGTTATAGCGTATGGCAGCAGGGGGGCCAAGAGACCCAGTACTTC
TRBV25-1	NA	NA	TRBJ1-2	CASRFPGQTNYGYTF	TGTGCCAGCAGATTCCCTGGCCAGACTAACTATGGCTACACCTTC
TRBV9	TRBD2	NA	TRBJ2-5	CASSSTVRAGDEETQYF	TGTGCCAGCAGCTCAACTGTGAGGGCGGGAGATGAAGAGACCCAGTACTTC
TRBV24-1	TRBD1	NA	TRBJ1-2	CATSDSDRATNYGYTF	TGTGCCACCAGTGACTCGGACAGGGCAACTAACTATGGCTACACCTTC
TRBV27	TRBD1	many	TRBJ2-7	CASRGTGGGEQYF	TGTGCCAGCAGAGGGACAGGGGGCGGCGAGCAGTACTTC
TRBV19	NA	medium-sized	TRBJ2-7	CASSTGIYEQYF	TGTGCCAGTAGTACAGGGATCTACGAGCAGTACTTC